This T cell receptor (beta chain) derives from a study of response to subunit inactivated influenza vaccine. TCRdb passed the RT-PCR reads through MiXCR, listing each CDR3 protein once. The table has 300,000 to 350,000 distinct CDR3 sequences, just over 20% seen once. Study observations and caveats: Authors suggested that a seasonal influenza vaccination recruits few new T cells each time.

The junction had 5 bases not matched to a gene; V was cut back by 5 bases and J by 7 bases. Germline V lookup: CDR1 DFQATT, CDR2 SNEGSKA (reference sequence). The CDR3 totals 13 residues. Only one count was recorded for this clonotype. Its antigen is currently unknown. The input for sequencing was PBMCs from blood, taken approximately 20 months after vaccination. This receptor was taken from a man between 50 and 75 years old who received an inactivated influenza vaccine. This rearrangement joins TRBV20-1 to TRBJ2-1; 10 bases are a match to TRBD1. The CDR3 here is CSAARDRGNEQFF. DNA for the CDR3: TGCAGTGCTGCCCGGGACAGGGGAAATGAGCAGTTCTTC.